This T cell receptor (beta chain) was captured in a study of OX40 agonist ivuxolimab in advanced cancers. Across the whole study: Those enrolled were approximately 87% male, with a mean age of around 58 years and ages from 23 to 79. Participants could have had prior anti-PD-1, anti-PD-L1 or anti-CTLA-4 therapy, and around 40% had some. Three individuals attained partial responses, comprising one hepatocellular carcinoma case and two cutaneous melanoma cases.

Clones were read by immunoSEQ multiplex PCR, and TCRdb kept only the in-frame ones, dropping some. Of about 75,000 clones in the sample, 70% to 90% are singletons; the top ten hold 17%. The V and J ends lost 6 bases and 1 base respectively, with 9 bases between them. This CDR3 spans 13 amino acids. From germline, CDR1 is MNHNY and CDR2 SVGAGI (reference sequence). Details on this clone: Its target is unknown.

Study observations and caveats: Expanded clones tended on average to be more numerous among CD8+ T cells than CD4+.

This sequence originates from an adult with an advanced solid tumor such as melanoma, head and neck, liver or kidney cancer. The source material was CD4+ or CD8+ T cells sorted from blood, sampled in a trial of the OX40 agonist ivuxolimab. The J gene is TRBJ1-1, the V gene TRBV6-6; D is possibly TRBD1 (6 bases). DNA for the CDR3: TGTGCCAGCAGCAAGACAGGGAACACTGAAGCTTTCTTT. The encoded protein is CASSKTGNTEAFF.